This T cell receptor beta chain stems from a study of T cells in Graves' hyperthyroidism and ophthalmopathy. RNA transcripts were the template for amplifying TCR beta CDR3 regions. In the first-round RT-PCR of the TCR CDR3, the HTBI primer set was used. Using its own MiXCR run on the multiplex PCR reads, TCRdb lists one record per CDR3 protein. The sample holds hundreds of thousands of distinct CDR3 sequences, 16% seen once. Germline V lookup: CDR1 MDHEN, CDR2 SYDVKM. V gave up 4 bases and J gave up 7 bases, with 20 bases separating them. The CDR3 runs 17 residues. This clonotype was seen more than once but under ten times.

The sequenced sample consisted of blood. The rearrangement uses TRBV28 and TRBJ1-6; tentative D call: TRBD1 (6 bases). This TCR was recovered from a woman between 25 and 40 years old with Graves' hyperthyroidism. CDR3 nucleotide sequence: TGTGCCAGCAGTTCTCCAAATCAGACAGGCCGAAATTCACCCCTCCACTTT. It specifies CASSSPNQTGRNSPLHF.